This passage covers 23 T cell receptor beta chains from one sample sequenced in a study of T cell responses to AZD1222 COVID-19 vaccine. The table came from immunoSEQ multiplex PCR; TCRdb's copy has only in-frame clones and leaves some out. The sample lists tens of thousands of clones, approximately 85% seen once, with about 10% in the top ten. The material sequenced was peripheral blood, taken 28 days after the second AZD1222 dose. These receptors came from an adult who received the AZD1222 COVID-19 vaccine.

V and J are TRBV28 and TRBJ2-3, with TRBD2 matching over 13 bases. The germline CDR1 and CDR2 sequences are MDHEN and SYDVKM. V gave up 1 base and J gave up 0 bases; unmatched junction bases: 4. The CDR3 consists of 18 residues. CDR3 bases: TGTGCCAGCAGTTTATATGGACTAGCGGGGGCTAGCACAGATACGCAGTATTTT. It encodes CASSLYGLAGASTDTQYF.

The DNA for the CDR3 is TGTGCCAGCAGGGGGCTAAATCAGCCCCAGCATTTT. Encoded protein: CASRGLNQPQHF. The chain combines TRBV2 with TRBJ1-5; possible D gene TRBD1, 5 bases. CDR1 is SNHLY, CDR2 FYNNEI, per germline. V lost 6 bases, J lost 4 bases, and 7 bases lay in between. CDR3 length: 12 amino acids.

The gene calls are TRBV20-1 and TRBJ1-2, with D hard to call. The germline CDR1 and CDR2 sequences are DFQATT and SNEGSKA (reference sequence). Trimming stripped 5 bases from V and 4 bases from J, with 8 bases between. The CDR3 is 11 amino acids. CDR3 in amino acids: CSAGSSYGYTF. CDR3 bases: TGCAGTGCTGGGAGCTCCTATGGCTACACCTTC.

The chain uses TRBV18 and TRBJ2-3, with 7 bases lining up with TRBD2. Germline values: CDR1 KGHSH, CDR2 LQKENI. Trimming cost V 2 bases and J 2 bases; bases outside gene matches: 7. The CDR3 is 16 amino acids. CDR3 bases: TGTGCCAGCTCACCAGGCGCCGGGAGGATCACAGATACGCAGTATTTT. Its translation: CASSPGAGRITDTQYF. Based on the CDR3 plus reference TRBV18 and TRBJ2-3, the full variable domain is NAGVMQNPRHLVRRRGQEARLRCSPMKGHSHVYWYRQLPEEGLKFMVYLQKENIIDESGMPKERFSAEFPKEGPSILRIQQVVRGDSAAYFCASSPGAGRITDTQYFGPGTRLTVL.

This clone appeared a single time. CDR3: CASSLEGGRTDTQYF. In DNA form, the CDR3 reads TGTGCCAGCAGCTTAGAGGGGGGCCGAACAGATACGCAGTATTTT. The chain links TRBV7-9 to TRBJ2-3; D tentatively reads TRBD1 or TRBD2 (6 bases each). This CDR3 is built from 15 residues. V was pared by 1 base and J by 3 bases, with 11 bases between. The germline gives CDR1 SEHNR, CDR2 FQNEAQ (reference sequence).

J is TRBJ2-7 and V is TRBV6-5, with D perhaps being TRBD1 or TRBD2 (7 bases each). Per germline, CDR1 MNHEY and CDR2 SVGAGI. The CDR3 runs to 13 residues. The V gene lost 2 bases and the J gene lost 6 bases, with 11 bases spanning the gap. The CDR3 protein is CASSYGRGGEQYF. For the CDR3, the DNA is TGTGCCAGCAGTTACGGCAGGGGGGGCGAGCAGTACTTC.

The V gene is TRBV6-2 or TRBV6-3, the J gene TRBJ2-7, with unresolved D. V lost 6 bases and J lost 3, with 9 bases in between. Germline CDR1 MNHEY, CDR2 SVGEGT. The CDR3 sequence is 12 residues long. DNA for the CDR3: TGTGCCAGCAGCCGAGACGTCTACGAGCAGTACTTC. It yields the protein CASSRDVYEQYF.

The V and J genes are TRBV28 and TRBJ2-1, with D possibly being TRBD2 (5 bases). This CDR3 has 16 amino acids. Germline V gene data show CDR1 as MDHEN and CDR2 as SYDVKM. V was cut by 6 bases and J by 0 bases, with 15 bases left in between. Written as DNA, the CDR3 is TGTGCCAGCAGGGCAGAGGGCTCTAGCTCCTACAATGAGCAGTTCTTC. This translates into CASRAEGSSSYNEQFF.

Worth noting for this clone: Other DNA sequences of this sample code for an identical CDR3. In DNA form, the CDR3 reads TGTGCCAGCAGCTTAGGAGGGGAGGCGGATACGCAGTATTTT. Protein product: CASSLGGEADTQYF. This chain uses TRBV7-2 with TRBJ2-3; weak D call: TRBD2 (6 bases). Germline values: CDR1 SGHTA, CDR2 FQGNSA. This CDR3 spans 14 amino acids. Trimming took off 1 base at V and 6 bases at J, with 11 bases between the two ends.

The rearrangement joins TRBV6-5 to TRBJ2-5; 8 nucleotides agree with TRBD1. The germline V gene encodes CDR1 MNHEY and CDR2 SVGAGI. The CDR3 runs 12 residues. Trimming took 7 bases from V and 5 from J; bases not matched to a gene: 3. The CDR3 nucleotides read TGTGCCAGCACCACAGGGGGGGAGACCCAGTACTTC. This sequence encodes CASTTGGETQYF.

V and J are TRBV4-1 and TRBJ2-5; TRBD1 might be the D (5 bases). The germline V and J ends were trimmed by 4 bases and 1 base, with 16 bases remaining between them. The CDR3 has 16 amino acids. CDR1 is MGHRA and CDR2 is YSYEKL in the germline V gene. The CDR3 nucleotides are TGCGCCAGCAGCCCTCAGGGCGAACCGTTCCAAGAGACCCAGTACTTC. It yields the protein CASSPQGEPFQETQYF.

The gene calls are TRBV2 and TRBJ1-4, with D unclear. The germline V and J ends were trimmed by 4 bases and 5 bases, with 14 bases remaining between them. The V gene's germline CDR1 is SNHLY and CDR2 FYNNEI. The CDR3 covers 15 residues. CDR3 bases: TGTGCCAGCAGTGTTTCGCACCCTTCAAATGAAAAACTGTTTTTT. As protein: CASSVSHPSNEKLFF.

The chain uses TRBV28 and TRBJ2-3; no reliable D call. Germline CDR1 is MDHEN and CDR2 is SYDVKM. Deletions cut 5 bases from V and 4 bases from J, with 10 bases between. The CDR3 sequence is 13 residues long. For the CDR3, the DNA is TGTGCCAGCAGTCCCCCCAGGTCAGATACGCAGTATTTT. Translation: CASSPPRSDTQYF.

The gene calls are TRBV15 and TRBJ1-4, with D unresolved. CDR3 size: 16 residues. V was cut by 0 bases and J by 3 bases, with 11 bases left in between. Germline CDR1 reads LNHNV; CDR2 reads YYDKDF (reference sequence). The CDR3 protein is CATSRDPLDANEKLFF. DNA of the CDR3: TGTGCCACCAGCAGAGACCCCTTGGATGCTAATGAAAAACTGTTTTTT. The whole variable domain, filled in from reference TRBV15 and TRBJ1-4, reads DAMVIQNPRYQVTQFGKPVTLSCSQTLNHNVMYWYQQKSSQAPKLLFHYYDKDFNNEADTPDNFQSRRPNTSFCFLDIRSPGLGDTAMYLCATSRDPLDANEKLFFGSGTQLSVL.

The V call is TRBV10-1, the J call TRBJ2-3; 8 bases align to TRBD1. Germline CDR1 is WNHNN and CDR2 is SYGVQD (reference sequence). This CDR3 contains 17 residues. After removal of 3 bases from V and 3 bases from J, the junction contained 11 bases not matched to a gene. The CDR3 DNA sequence: TGCGCCAGCAGTGACCCCCCGACAGGGGAGGCGACAGATACGCAGTATTTT. Encoded protein: CASSDPPTGEATDTQYF.

The chain recombines TRBV29-1 with TRBJ1-2; D perhaps matches TRBD1 (6 bases). Trimming stripped 5 bases from V and 4 bases from J, with 17 bases between. This CDR3 is built from 14 residues. Germline V CDR1 and CDR2: SQVTM, ANQGSEA. CDR3 DNA: TGCAGCGTTTGGGAGTCGGGGGGCGGCTATGGCTACACCTTC. It translates to CSVWESGGGYGYTF.

The chain employs TRBV3-1 (or the pseudogene TRBV3-2) and TRBJ1-2; the D is unclear. The V end lost 0 bases, the J end lost 5 bases, and 10 bases lay between the germline ends. The CDR3 is made up of 14 amino acids. Germline V lookup: CDR1 LGHDT, CDR2 YNNKEL (reference sequence). The CDR3 coding sequence is TGTGCCAGCAGCCAAGACGCCGTAGCGTATGGCTACACCTTC. It is translated as CASSQDAVAYGYTF.

This clone has just a few counts. CDR3 sequence (DNA): TGCGCCAGCAGCTTATCCGGGACAGGGGACGAGCAGTACTTC. Translating gives CASSLSGTGDEQYF. The chain uses TRBV5-1 and TRBJ2-7, with 10 bases fitting TRBD1. The CDR3 length is 14 residues. V lost 2 bases to trimming and J lost 5 bases; unmatched junction nucleotides: 4. The germline V gene has CDR1 SGHRS and CDR2 YFSETQ.

The chain recombines TRBV5-5 with TRBJ2-5; D is possibly TRBD1 (5 bases). Germline-derived CDR1 and CDR2 are SGHKS and YYEKEE (reference sequence). With 1 base removed from V and 5 bases from J, the gap between germline ends came to 15 bases. This CDR3 comprises 15 residues. CDR3 in DNA: TGTGCCAGCAGCTTGCCCCCAGGGTTGAGGGAGACCCAGTACTTC. It codes for CASSLPPGLRETQYF.

As for this clone: A read error may account for a junction end that differs from germline. J is TRBJ2-7 and V is TRBV6-1; perhaps TRBD1 as D (6 bases). CDR3 length: 17 residues. From germline, CDR1 is MNHNS and CDR2 SASEGT. The CDR3 DNA sequence: TGTGCCAGCACTGAAACCCCACAGGGCTACCCCTCCTACGAGCAGTACTTC. This codes for CASTETPQGYPSYEQYF.

The J gene is TRBJ1-1, the V gene TRBV28, with TRBD1 matching over 9 bases. Germline lookup yields CDR1 MDHEN and CDR2 SYDVKM. The CDR3 has 15 residues. The trim removed 5 bases at V and 1 base at J, leaving 5 bases unmatched. The CDR3 sequence is CASSRWTGENTEAFF. The DNA for the CDR3 is TGTGCCAGCAGTCGTTGGACAGGGGAGAACACTGAAGCTTTCTTT.

The gene calls are TRBV5-1 and TRBJ2-7, with no clear D. The CDR3 extends over 15 amino acids. The germline V gene has CDR1 SGHRS and CDR2 YFSETQ. Deletions cut 1 base from V and 3 bases from J, with 14 bases between. Here the CDR3 reads CASSLSLGQNYEQYF. The CDR3 DNA reads TGCGCCAGCAGCTTGTCGCTCGGTCAGAACTACGAGCAGTACTTC.

This clone was observed a single time. The chain carries TRBV28 and TRBJ2-1; D gene ambiguous. Looked up from germline, CDR1 is MDHEN and CDR2 is SYDVKM. The CDR3 has 15 residues. V lost 3 bases and J lost 4, with 13 bases in between. The CDR3: CASSFTPLPYNEQFF. The CDR3 region has the DNA TGTGCCAGCAGTTTTACCCCTCTACCTTACAATGAGCAGTTCTTC.